Below, 5 T cell receptor beta chains from the same sample are listed, as sequenced in a study of technical replicates of blood from a few donors. Some clones are missing from TCRdb's copy, which holds only in-frame ones; the method was immunoSEQ multiplex PCR. Of about 67,000 clones listed, about 97% are singletons. The sequenced sample consisted of T cells isolated from PBMCs. These receptors all stem from a human donor in good health.

The rearrangement uses TRBV7-3 and TRBJ2-1; D is perhaps TRBD2 (6 bases). This CDR3 region has 14 residues. Trimming stripped 5 bases from V and 2 bases from J, with 10 bases between. The germline gives CDR1 SGHTA, CDR2 FQGTGA. CDR3 DNA sequence: TGTGCCAGCAGCGCTAGCGCTACCTACAATGAGCAGTTCTTC. Protein sequence: CASSASATYNEQFF.

The rearrangement joins TRBV19 to TRBJ2-7, with TRBD2 matching over 8 bases. The CDR3 is made up of 17 amino acids. J gave up 0 bases and V 2 bases, and 9 bases lay outside the gene matches. CDR1 and CDR2 from the germline V gene are LNHDA and SQIVND (reference sequence). CDR3 sequence: CASSILDREGLSYEQYF. DNA for the CDR3: TGTGCCAGTAGTATATTGGATCGGGAGGGCCTCTCCTACGAGCAGTACTTC.

The genes are TRBV19 and TRBJ2-7; D is perhaps TRBD2 (6 bases). CDR1 is LNHDA, CDR2 SQIVND, per germline (reference sequence). This CDR3 is 15 amino acids long. The V and J ends lost 1 base and 7 bases respectively, with 17 bases between them. The CDR3 sequence is CASSIGGLLASEQYF. The CDR3 DNA sequence: TGTGCCAGTAGTATAGGGGGCCTTCTAGCGTCGGAGCAGTACTTC.

This sequence joins TRBV15 and TRBJ1-5; D remains unclear. From germline, CDR1 is LNHNV and CDR2 YYDKDF (reference sequence). V shed 0 bases and J shed 10 bases, with 13 bases lying between them. CDR3 size: 14 residues. In DNA, the CDR3 is TGTGCCACCAGCAGAGATTACGGGATGGGCCCCCAGCATTTT. Protein: CATSRDYGMGPQHF.

The chain links TRBV4-2 to TRBJ1-4; D is ambiguous. Germline V gene sequence: CDR1 LGHNA, CDR2 YNFKEQ. The CDR3 totals 16 residues. Trimming pared 1 base from V and 0 bases from J, leaving 9 bases between. The CDR3 DNA follows: TGTGCCAGCAGCCAAGTAATCTATGCAACTAATGAAAAACTGTTTTTT. Amino acids: CASSQVIYATNEKLFF.